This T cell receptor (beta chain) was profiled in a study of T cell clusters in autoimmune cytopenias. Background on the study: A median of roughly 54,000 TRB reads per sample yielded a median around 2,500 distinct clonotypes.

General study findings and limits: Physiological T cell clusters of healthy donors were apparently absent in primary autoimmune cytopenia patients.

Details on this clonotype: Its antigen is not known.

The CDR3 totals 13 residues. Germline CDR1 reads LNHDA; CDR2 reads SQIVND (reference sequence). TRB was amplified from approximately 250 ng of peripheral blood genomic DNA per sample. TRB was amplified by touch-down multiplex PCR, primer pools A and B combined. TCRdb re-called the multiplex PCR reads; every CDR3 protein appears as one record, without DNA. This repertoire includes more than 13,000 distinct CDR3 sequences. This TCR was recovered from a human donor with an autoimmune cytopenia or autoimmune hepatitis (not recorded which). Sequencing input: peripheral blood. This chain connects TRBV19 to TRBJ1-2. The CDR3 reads CASSIAEDYGYTF.